Each of the 32 T cell receptor beta chains below was sequenced from the same sample in a study of PD-1 blockade in classical Hodgkin lymphoma. The patients all showed relapse after autologous stem cell transplantation, while their brentuximab vedotin exposure varied. The repertoire was sequenced with immunoSEQ multiplex PCR; TCRdb's copy has only in-frame clones and lacks some. The repertoire includes roughly 42,000 clones, about 71% of them detected once, and 2.5% to 3.5% sits in the top ten. The starting material was peripheral blood mononuclear cells (PBMCs), obtained at baseline. The receptors shown here come from a human donor with classical Hodgkin lymphoma.

The genes are TRBV7-8 and TRBJ2-7, with TRBD1 matching 7 bases. The V gene end was trimmed by 1 base and the J gene end by 3 bases; junction bases not matched to a gene: 3. Germline CDR1 reads SGHVS; CDR2 reads FQNEAQ. This CDR3 is 14 amino acids long. The CDR3 DNA reads as TGTGCCAGCAGCTTAGTGGCAGGGGGCTACGAGCAGTACTTC. As protein: CASSLVAGGYEQYF.

The chain joins TRBV10-3 to TRBJ2-2; 15 bases map to TRBD2. There are 17 residues in the CDR3. Germline CDR1 is ENHRY and CDR2 is SYGVKD. J was trimmed by 1 base and V by 7 bases; bases with no gene match: 4. The CDR3 DNA sequence: TGTGCCATCAAACCGGGACTAGCGGGAGGGAACACCGGGGAGCTGTTTTTT. Translating it yields CAIKPGLAGGNTGELFF.

The V call is TRBV7-3, the J call TRBJ1-6; TRBD1 agrees at 7 bases. V shed 0 bases, J shed 11 bases, and the junction held 1 base outside the gene matches. Germline values: CDR1 SGHTA, CDR2 FQGTGA. CDR3 length: 13 amino acids. The CDR3 nucleotides read TGTGCCAGCAGCTTAACACAGGGGCCACCCCTCCACTTT. Its protein product is CASSLTQGPPLHF.

V gene TRBV23-1 combines with J gene TRBJ1-4; no firm D call. TRBV23-1 is recorded as an ORF, its role being uncertain. V was trimmed by 1 base and J by 8 bases, leaving 20 bases between them. This CDR3 is 17 amino acids long. The DNA for the CDR3 is TGCGCCAGCAGTCAATACCTCCCTCTGGCGGATTCAGAAAAACTGTTTTTT. This sequence encodes CASSQYLPLADSEKLFF.

The chain has TRBV4-3 and TRBJ2-1; TRBD1 aligns across 8 bases. From germline, CDR1 is LGHNA and CDR2 YSLEER. The trim removed 0 bases at V and 7 bases at J, leaving 11 bases unmatched. The CDR3 totals 17 residues. As DNA, the CDR3 is TGCGCCAGCAGCCAAGATTGGCCAGGGGGCTGGGGAAATGAGCAGTTCTTC. Translation gives CASSQDWPGGWGNEQFF.

The CDR3 is CASSLLGYQPQHF. DNA of the CDR3: TGTGCCAGCAGTTTATTAGGGTATCAGCCCCAGCATTTT. J is TRBJ1-5 and V is TRBV28, with D unclear. The CDR3 sequence is 13 residues long. Trimming stripped 1 base from V and 5 bases from J, with 6 bases between. CDR1 is MDHEN and CDR2 is SYDVKM in the germline V gene.

The chain uses TRBV30 and TRBJ2-3; D uncertain. Germline CDR1 and CDR2: GTSNPN and SVGIG (reference sequence). Trimming cost V 0 bases and J 2 bases, with 15 bases left between them. This CDR3 is built from 16 residues. The CDR3 nucleotides are TGTGCCTGGAGTGTTGGGGTAGCCCGGAACACAGATACGCAGTATTTT. Translated: CAWSVGVARNTDTQYF.

The rearrangement links TRBV6-5 to TRBJ1-6; 7 bases are a match to TRBD1. Trimming took 0 bases from V and 11 from J; bases not matched to a gene: 7. The germline gives CDR1 MNHEY, CDR2 SVGAGI. The CDR3 runs 15 residues. CDR3 amino acids: CASSYSGTDGTPLHF. Written as DNA, the CDR3 is TGTGCCAGCAGTTACTCCGGGACAGACGGTACACCCCTCCACTTT.

This clone was found a few times. This chain uses TRBV2 with TRBJ1-2, with TRBD1 as a possible D gene (5 bases). CDR3 length equals 13 residues. Trimming left V 3 bases short and J 6 bases short, with 11 bases between. Germline values: CDR1 SNHLY, CDR2 FYNNEI. CDR3 residues: CASSEGEGHGYTF. In DNA, the CDR3 is TGTGCCAGCAGTGAGGGGGAAGGGCATGGCTACACCTTC.

The chain combines TRBV7-6 with TRBJ1-2; TRBD1 might be the D (5 bases). Germline CDR1 and CDR2: SGHVS and FNYEAQ. The CDR3 is made up of 14 amino acids. The V and J ends lost 0 bases and 7 bases respectively, with 12 bases between them. Here the CDR3 DNA reads TGTGCCAGCAGCTTAGCCCTTTATGGGGGTGGCTACACCTTC. Its translation is CASSLALYGGGYTF.

The CDR3 loop is CASSVALGGNRETQYF. CDR3 sequence (DNA): TGTGCCAGCAGCGTAGCTTTAGGGGGCAACCGGGAGACCCAGTACTTC. V gene TRBV9 combines with J gene TRBJ2-5; the match to TRBD1 covers 7 bases. The CDR3 contains 16 residues. Germline trimming cut 0 bases from V and 5 bases from J; bases unmatched to any gene: 10. Germline V gene sequence: CDR1 SGDLS, CDR2 YYNGEE.

The V gene is TRBV7-2, the J gene TRBJ2-3; TRBD2 matches at 10 bases. The germline V gene has CDR1 SGHTA and CDR2 FQGNSA. J gave up 6 bases and V 4 bases, and 7 bases lay outside the gene matches. CDR3 length: 15 residues. The CDR3 protein is CASSSTSGLADTQYF. CDR3 nucleotides: TGTGCCAGCAGCTCGACTAGCGGGTTGGCGGATACGCAGTATTTT.

The V and J genes are TRBV5-1 and TRBJ2-1; TRBD2 matches 7 bases. The J segment lost 8 bases and the V segment lost 0 bases, leaving 5 bases of the junction unmatched. Germline CDR1 is SGHRS and CDR2 is YFSETQ. The CDR3 is 14 amino acids. The CDR3 nucleotides are TGCGCCAGCAGCTTGGAACGGACTAGGGATGAGCAGTTCTTC. Amino acid sequence: CASSLERTRDEQFF.

This chain uses TRBV13 with TRBJ2-7; a weak D match, TRBD2 (6 bases). This CDR3 contains 15 residues. Deletions cut 2 bases from V and 2 bases from J, with 13 bases between. Germline assignment: CDR1 PRHDT and CDR2 FYEKMQ (reference sequence). The CDR3 sequence is CASSLRGGGAYEQYF. The CDR3 DNA reads TGTGCCAGCAGCTTACGTGGCGGAGGGGCCTACGAGCAGTACTTC.

The chain combines TRBV4-2 with TRBJ2-2, with TRBD2 as a possible D gene (6 bases). CDR3 length equals 23 residues. V lost 0 bases and J lost 0, with 29 bases in between. Per germline, CDR1 LGHNA and CDR2 YNFKEQ. The CDR3 is CASSQDSAGRGILADANTGELFF. DNA of the CDR3: TGTGCCAGCAGCCAAGATTCCGCCGGACGCGGGATCTTGGCGGACGCGAACACCGGGGAGCTGTTTTTT.

This CDR3 reads CASSGSGGELFF. The CDR3 region has the DNA TGTGCCAGCAGTGGATCAGGCGGGGAGCTGTTTTTT. The J gene is TRBJ2-2, the V gene TRBV2; D ambiguous. Germline V gene lookup returns CDR1 SNHLY and CDR2 FYNNEI. Trimming cost V 4 bases and J 7 bases, with 7 bases left between them. This CDR3 comprises 12 residues.

CDR3 sequence: CASSGGQGAFDYGYTF. The CDR3 DNA sequence: TGTGCCAGCAGTGGGGGACAGGGGGCGTTCGACTATGGCTACACCTTC. The chain joins TRBV25-1 to TRBJ1-2; the match to TRBD1 covers 12 bases. In germline, CDR1 is MGHDK, CDR2 SYGVNS. The CDR3 consists of 16 residues. The V and J ends lost 4 bases and 3 bases, in that order; junction bases with no gene match: 6.

J is TRBJ1-1 and V is TRBV27, with 7 bases fitting TRBD1. The germline CDR1 and CDR2 sequences are MNHEY and SMNVEV (reference sequence). The CDR3 covers 17 residues. V shed 11 bases and J 3 bases; nucleotides not matched to a gene: 21. CDR3 DNA: TGTGCCGGAAAACACTACAAAAAGACAGGGTCTGACACTGAAGCTTTCTTT. It specifies CAGKHYKKTGSDTEAFF.

This chain uses TRBV27 with TRBJ2-1, with D maybe TRBD1 (5 bases). Germline V lookup: CDR1 MNHEY, CDR2 SMNVEV (reference sequence). The CDR3 is made up of 12 amino acids. The V end lost 4 bases, the J end lost 12 bases, and 13 bases lay between the germline ends. The CDR3 region is CASSSGRQGQFF. As DNA, the CDR3 is TGTGCCAGCAGTTCTGGTCGGCAGGGGCAGTTCTTC.

The CDR3 sequence: CASSPTGTMTQHF. In DNA, the CDR3 is TGTGCCAGCAGCCCCACGGGGACCATGACCCAGCATTTT. This chain joins TRBV28 and TRBJ1-5, with D possibly TRBD1 on 5 matching bases. The V end lost 6 bases, the J end lost 11 bases, and 17 bases lay between the germline ends. CDR1 and CDR2 (germline): MDHEN, SYDVKM. CDR3 length equals 13 residues.

The genes are TRBV6-1 and TRBJ2-1; D is unresolved. The CDR3 loop spans 11 amino acids. Germline V gene lookup returns CDR1 MNHNS and CDR2 SASEGT. The germline V and J ends were trimmed by 11 bases and 6 bases, with 11 bases remaining between them. The DNA of the CDR3 is TGTGCCGGGAACAATGCCAATGAGCAGTTCTTC. Its protein is CAGNNANEQFF.

Only a few counts were recorded for this clone. This same CDR3 is encoded by further DNA sequences in the sample. The rearrangement joins TRBV19 to TRBJ1-1; D is uncertain. CDR1 is LNHDA and CDR2 is SQIVND in the germline V gene (reference sequence). V was cut by 2 bases and J by 1 base, with 5 bases left in between. This CDR3 comprises 13 residues. CDR3 sequence reads: CASSINPNTEAFF. The CDR3 nucleotides read TGTGCCAGTAGTATAAACCCGAACACTGAAGCTTTCTTT.

The chain employs TRBV7-9 and TRBJ2-2, with 10 bases matching TRBD2. CDR1 and CDR2 (germline): SEHNR, FQNEAQ (reference sequence). The CDR3 is 15 amino acids. V was pared by 2 bases and J by 4 bases, with 1 base of the junction left unmatched. The CDR3 here is CASSLRTSGTGELFF. For the CDR3, the DNA is TGTGCCAGCAGCTTAAGGACTAGCGGCACCGGGGAGCTGTTTTTT.

The chain has TRBV6-5 and TRBJ2-2, with D unresolved. CDR3 size: 13 residues. The germline V gene has CDR1 MNHEY and CDR2 SVGAGI. V was shortened by 7 bases and J by 4 bases, with 10 bases between the two germline ends. This CDR3 reads CASTLEITGELFF. CDR3 DNA: TGTGCCAGCACCTTAGAGATCACCGGGGAGCTGTTTTTT.

The rearrangement links TRBV6-5 to TRBJ1-4, with D perhaps matching TRBD1 (6 bases). V lost 0 bases to trimming and J lost 11 bases, with 16 bases between them. The CDR3 is 15 amino acids. From germline, CDR1 is MNHEY and CDR2 SVGAGI. CDR3 protein: CASSYSSGGVDKLFF. The DNA of the CDR3 is TGTGCCAGCAGTTACTCATCCGGGGGCGTCGACAAACTGTTTTTT.

The chain carries TRBV9 and TRBJ2-1; TRBD2 matches at 7 bases. The CDR3 is made up of 15 amino acids. Germline values: CDR1 SGDLS, CDR2 YYNGEE. V shed 1 base, J shed 6 bases, and the junction held 7 bases outside the gene matches. The CDR3 region is CASSVYGGSSNEQFF. Written as DNA, the CDR3 is TGTGCCAGCAGCGTATACGGCGGGAGTTCCAATGAGCAGTTCTTC. The entire variable domain, with the rest obtained from reference TRBV9 and TRBJ2-1, is as follows: DSGVTQTPKHLITATGQRVTLRCSPRSGDLSVYWYQQSLDQGLQFLIQYYNGEERAKGNILERFSAQQFPDLHSELNLSSLELGDSALYFCASSVYGGSSNEQFFGPGTRLTVL.

V is TRBV6-1 and J is TRBJ1-1; D gene ambiguous. The length of the CDR3 is 13 residues. V was pared by 1 base and J by 6 bases, with 9 bases between. Germline CDR1 reads MNHNS; CDR2 reads SASEGT. CDR3 sequence: CASSEVKGAEAFF. In DNA form, the CDR3 reads TGTGCCAGCAGTGAAGTAAAAGGAGCTGAAGCTTTCTTT.

The J gene is TRBJ1-4, the V gene TRBV9; 7 bases are shared with TRBD1. J lost 2 bases, V lost 3 bases, and 10 bases had no gene match. From germline, CDR1 is SGDLS and CDR2 YYNGEE. CDR3 size: 17 residues. The CDR3 DNA reads as TGTGCCAGCAGCGCCCGACAGGGAAGGGGGACTAATGAAAAACTGTTTTTT. Translated, it gives CASSARQGRGTNEKLFF.

The chain is built from TRBV18 and TRBJ1-1, with no clear D. V was clipped by 3 bases and J by 7 bases, with 12 bases between them. CDR1 and CDR2 (germline): KGHSH, LQKENI. The CDR3 totals 13 residues. The CDR3 DNA sequence: TGTGCCAGCTCACCCAACGAGGTGGGTGAAGCTTTCTTT. This translates into CASSPNEVGEAFF. Filled out from reference TRBV18 and TRBJ1-1, the complete variable domain reads NAGVMQNPRHLVRRRGQEARLRCSPMKGHSHVYWYRQLPEEGLKFMVYLQKENIIDESGMPKERFSAEFPKEGPSILRIQQVVRGDSAAYFCASSPNEVGEAFFGQGTRLTVV.

As regards this clone: A read error may explain this, as a much larger clone is one base away. The chain employs TRBV4-3 and TRBJ2-7; maybe TRBD1 (6 bases). CDR3 size: 15 residues. Germline lookup yields CDR1 LGHNA and CDR2 YSLEER. The germline V and J ends were trimmed by 1 base and 4 bases, with 14 bases remaining between them. DNA of the CDR3: TGCGCCAGCAGCCAAGGTCCCGGGACAATGTACGAGCAGTACTTC. Protein: CASSQGPGTMYEQYF.

This clone was seen only once. This chain joins TRBV29-1 and TRBJ1-2; D is perhaps TRBD1 (6 bases). Germline V gene sequence: CDR1 SQVTM, CDR2 ANQGSEA. V shed 5 bases and J shed 2 bases, with 12 bases lying between them. The CDR3 is 13 amino acids. CDR3 region: CSVFSQGNYGYTF. The CDR3 DNA reads TGCAGCGTTTTTAGCCAGGGGAACTATGGCTACACCTTC.

The CDR3 nucleotides read TGTGCCTCCCTCCCGGGCGGGAGCACCGGGGAGCTGTTTTTT. Amino acids: CASLPGGSTGELFF. This chain uses TRBV28 with TRBJ2-2, with 7 bases aligning to TRBD2. Germline loops: CDR1 MDHEN, CDR2 SYDVKM. This CDR3 region has 14 residues. The ends lost 11 bases at V and 4 bases at J; junction bases unmatched: 10.